This T cell receptor beta chain was identified during a study of blood T cell repertoires in COVID-19. Turning to the study itself: Material from acute and convalescent COVID-19 was sourced from the United States, Italy and Spain. Sources were T cells, B-cell-depleted T cells, or PBMCs; the material itself was cDNA or gDNA.

Original methodology: Reference gene primer amplification gave estimated nucleated cell counts. Measured with immunoSEQ multiplex PCR; TCRdb has only the in-frame clones, and not every one. V and J calls and clone size are as listed in that table; D and trimming were resolved from the DNA. This table holds some 250,000 clones, 65% to 90% found once. This CDR3 has 16 amino acids. Trimming removed 2 bases from V and 1 base from J; junction bases left unmatched: 5. Germline-derived CDR1 and CDR2 are MNHNY and SVGAGI (reference sequence). The chain uses TRBV6-6 and TRBJ2-5, with TRBD2 matching over 9 bases. The receptor's source is a man younger than 40 with active or convalescent COVID-19. Sequenced input: peripheral blood. This CDR3 is CASSYRGLAPQETQYF. In DNA form, the CDR3 reads TGTGCCAGCAGTTACCGGGGACTAGCTCCCCAAGAGACCCAGTACTTC.